This paragraph covers one T cell receptor (beta chain) sequence. Some clones are missing from TCRdb's copy, which holds only in-frame ones; the method was immunoSEQ multiplex PCR. The sample consists of 65,000 to 90,000 clones, around 86% of them appearing once. The sample comes from a study of OX40 agonist ivuxolimab in advanced cancers. Background on the study: Patients were dosed intravenously with ivuxolimab at 0.01 to 10 mg/kg every 2 weeks.

Trimming pared 4 bases from V and 7 bases from J, leaving 14 bases between. Per germline, CDR1 SNHLY and CDR2 FYNNEI. This CDR3 is 14 amino acids long. Specimen: CD4+ or CD8+ T cells sorted from blood, collected in a trial of the OX40 agonist ivuxolimab. This TCR was sampled from an adult with an advanced solid tumor such as melanoma, head and neck, liver or kidney cancer. The V gene is TRBV2, the J gene TRBJ1-5, with D maybe TRBD1 (5 bases). CDR3 residues: CASSVNSGNQPQHF. The CDR3 nucleotides are TGTGCCAGCAGTGTAAATTCAGGGAACCAGCCCCAGCATTTT.